A selection of T cell receptor beta chains follows, all from one sample in a study of chemoradiotherapy in HPV16-positive cancers. Using immunoSEQ multiplex PCR, the repertoire was profiled, and TCRdb retains in-frame clones only, with some absent. The sample consists of under 30,000 clones, roughly 95% of them appearing once. This specimen was collected from a patient who underwent chemoradiotherapy. These receptors all stem from a human donor with HPV-associated anogenital cancer. The CDR3 runs from the conserved cysteine through the conserved F or W. A D gene is named only where the DNA matches it firmly. Expanded clones get a size class; other rows say once, few or many, or leave the size out.

once	TRBV5-1	TRBJ2-7	-	TGCGCCAGCAACCGGGACGGTACCTACGAGCAGTACTTC	CASNRDGTYEQYF
-	TRBV30	TRBJ1-2	-	TGTGCCTGGAGTAAGGAGGGCAGCCCTATCCATGGCTACACCTTC	CAWSKEGSPIHGYTF
-	TRBV5-1	TRBJ2-1	TRBD2	TGCGCCAGCAGCTTGGCCGCGACTAGCCGGCCGGGCGGTGAGCAGTTCTTC	CASSLAATSRPGGEQFF
-	TRBV18	TRBJ1-5	-	TGTGCCAGCTCACCAAGGGTAGAACAGCCCCAGCATTTT	CASSPRVEQPQHF
few	TRBV28	TRBJ2-3	TRBD2	TGTGCCAGCAGGGAGCGGGGATGGACAGATACGCAGTATTTT	CASRERGWTDTQYF
few	TRBV4-3	TRBJ2-2	-	TGCGCCAGCAGCCAACCAGGGACCGGGGAGCTGTTTTTT	CASSQPGTGELFF
-	TRBV2	TRBJ2-4	-	TGTGCCAGCAGTGTCCCCCAGGGCTTTTACATTCAGTACTTC	CASSVPQGFYIQYF
-	TRBV7-2	TRBJ2-1	-	TGTGCCAGCAGCTTAGCGGTCGGCTCCTACAATGAGCAGTTCTTC	CASSLAVGSYNEQFF
-	TRBV5-1	TRBJ1-1	-	TGCGCCAGCAGCCCAAGGGGACCCTCGCAGAACACTGAAGCTTTCTTT	CASSPRGPSQNTEAFF
-	TRBV7-9	TRBJ2-1	TRBD2	TGTGCCAGCAGCTTAAGCCCACTAGCGGGAGGGCAGGACAATGAGCAGTTCTTC	CASSLSPLAGGQDNEQFF
-	TRBV6-1	TRBJ2-1	-	TGTGCCAGCAGTGTCCTCCGGGACGGTGAGCAGTTCTTC	CASSVLRDGEQFF
-	TRBV2	TRBJ1-5	-	TGTGCCAGCAGTTTTACATCATTAGCCCAGCATTTT	CASSFTSLAQHF
-	TRBV7-8	TRBJ2-7	-	TGTGCCAGCAGCTCCCCCGGGGGCCCCACCTACGAGCAGTACTTC	CASSSPGGPTYEQYF
-	TRBV2	TRBJ1-4	-	TGTGCCAGCAGTGATCCCGGACAGCCAACTAATGAAAAACTGTTTTTT	CASSDPGQPTNEKLFF
once	TRBV6-1	TRBJ1-2	TRBD1	TGTGCCAGCAGTGAAGTGTGGGGACAGCGAATCTACACCTTC	CASSEVWGQRIYTF
-	TRBV9	TRBJ2-2	TRBD2	TGTGCCAGCAGCCTCCGCGGGGGGGCGAACACCGGGGAGCTGTTTTTT	CASSLRGGANTGELFF
-	TRBV5-1	TRBJ2-3	TRBD1	TGCGCCAGCAGCCCTGGGACAGGGGGGACGACAGATACGCAGTATTTT	CASSPGTGGTTDTQYF
-	TRBV28	TRBJ1-1	-	TGTGCCAGCAGTTCGAGGGGCAAAGCTTTCTTT	CASSSRGKAFF
-	TRBV28	TRBJ1-2	-	TGTGCCAGCAGTTTCGGGGGGAATGGCTACACCTTC	CASSFGGNGYTF
-	TRBV2	TRBJ2-2	-	TGTGCCAGCAGCAAACAGGGAGTAGGGACCGGGGAGCTGTTTTTT	CASSKQGVGTGELFF
few	TRBV19	TRBJ1-1	-	TGTGCCAGTAGTATAGATTCTCGCCTAGTCAGAGAGAACACTGAAGCTTTCTTT	CASSIDSRLVRENTEAFF
-	TRBV7-3	TRBJ2-1	-	TGTGCCAGCAGCTTAATGGGCGGGGTTCAGGAGCAGTTCTTC	CASSLMGGVQEQFF
-	TRBV30	TRBJ1-5	-	TGTGCCTGGAAAAAGGGCACTAGCAATCAGCCCCAGCATTTT	CAWKKGTSNQPQHF
-	TRBV28	TRBJ1-2	-	TGTGCCAGCAGTGTCCTCGTGCCTCAGGGCTATGGCTACACCTTC	CASSVLVPQGYGYTF
-	TRBV5-1	TRBJ2-1	-	TGCGCCAGCAGCTTGGGGTCAACAGGGGGGACTAGATACAATGAGCAGTTCTTC	CASSLGSTGGTRYNEQFF
-	TRBV5-8	TRBJ1-4	TRBD1	TGTGCCAGCAGCCCCGGACAGGGGGCGTATGAAAAACTGTTTTTT	CASSPGQGAYEKLFF
-	TRBV7-3	TRBJ2-1	-	TGTGCCAGCAGCCTAGGGGGGGAGAGAAGGAATGAGCAGTTCTTC	CASSLGGERRNEQFF
-	TRBV10-2	TRBJ2-2	TRBD2	TGCGCCAGCAGTGAGCACGGACTAGCCATTAACACCGGGGAGCTGTTTTTT	CASSEHGLAINTGELFF
-	TRBV2	TRBJ2-7	-	TGTGCCAGCAGTCCCGGGACTTCTGCCTACGAGCAGTACTTC	CASSPGTSAYEQYF
-	TRBV25-1	TRBJ2-1	-	TGTGCCAGCAGTGGGCAAAGTTGGGGGAAGCAGTTCTTC	CASSGQSWGKQFF
-	TRBV12-5	TRBJ1-1	-	TGTGCTAGTGGTTTGGAGATGAACACTGAAGCTTTCTTT	CASGLEMNTEAFF
-	TRBV5-1	TRBJ1-2	-	TGCGCCAGCAGCCCCCGGGACGCCTCTGGCTATGGCTACACCTTC	CASSPRDASGYGYTF
-	TRBV30	TRBJ2-2	TRBD2	TGTGCCTGGAGGGGGCGGCGCGGGGGGTACGGCGGGGAGCTGTTTTTT	CAWRGRRGGYGGELFF
-	TRBV6-5	TRBJ1-2	TRBD1	TGTGCCAGCAGGAAGGACAGGAACTATGGCTACACCTTC	CASRKDRNYGYTF
-	TRBV27	TRBJ2-5	-	TGTGCCAGCCGCGGACACCTTCAAGAGACCCAGTACTTC	CASRGHLQETQYF
-	TRBV19	TRBJ2-1	TRBD1	TGTGCCAGTAGTACACAGGGGAAGAATGAGCAGTTCTTC	CASSTQGKNEQFF
-	TRBV5-1	TRBJ1-1	-	TGCGCCAGCAGCTTGGCTACGGGGGTTTGGACTGAAGCTTTCTTT	CASSLATGVWTEAFF
-	TRBV7-6	TRBJ1-5	-	TGTGCCAGCAGCCCCTGGCGCAATCAGCCCCAGCATTTT	CASSPWRNQPQHF
-	TRBV7-5	TRBJ2-7	-	TGTGTCAGAAGCTCGGGACGGACCAACTCCTACGAGCAGTACTTC	CVRSSGRTNSYEQYF
-	TRBV7-9	TRBJ2-1	TRBD2	TGTGCCAGCAGCTCGCGGACTAGCGGGGGGGTTAATGAGCAGTTCTTC	CASSSRTSGGVNEQFF
-	TRBV10-1	TRBJ2-5	TRBD1	TGCGCCAGCAGTGAGGGGGGACAGGGGGCTGCGGGGGAGACCCAGTACTTC	CASSEGGQGAAGETQYF
-	TRBV6-6	TRBJ2-7	-	TGTGCCAGCAGTAACCCCCCGATTGGGTCCCCATCGCAGTACTTC	CASSNPPIGSPSQYF